This TCR beta chain is drawn from a study of cytomegalovirus exposure and HLA in healthy donors. Regarding the study as a whole: A missense variant in DCLRE1C was later tied to TCR beta V- and J-gene trimming. According to the study, 160 or so TCR beta chains were cytomegalovirus-associated.

As to this clone: Its target is not known.

Vbeta (60) and Jbeta (13) primers were used in the PCR. Some clones are missing from TCRdb's copy, which holds only in-frame ones; the method was immunoSEQ multiplex PCR. The sample lists about 170,000 clones; approximately 88% were seen once. Per the germline V gene, CDR1 is SGHTA and CDR2 is FQGNSA. Trimming removed 7 bases at V and 5 bases at J, with 18 bases between. CDR3 length: 14 amino acids. The sample taken for sequencing was PBMCs. The receptor's source is a boy aged 2 to 10 in good health and CMV-seronegative. V and J are TRBV7-2 and TRBJ2-7, with D tentatively TRBD2 (5 bases). The DNA of the CDR3 is TGTGCCAGCAAGCCTTCGGCTAGCAACGACGAGCAGTACTTC. It encodes CASKPSASNDEQYF.